Sequencing of this T cell receptor beta chain was carried out in a study of beta chain features in type 1 diabetes. Germline loops: CDR1 SGHRS, CDR2 YFSETQ. The CDR3 covers 13 residues. Trimming stripped 4 bases from V and 0 bases from J, with 8 bases between. Study-wide results and caveats: The study found fewer insertions and more deletions at VDJ junctions in type 1 diabetes patients. When Type 1 diabetes patients were examined, their TCRB CDR3s proved moderately but significantly shorter in all four CD4+ subsets. cDNA sequencing could over-represent cells with high TCR expression.

Investigators reverse transcribed all isolated RNA, so they sequenced expressed TCRB transcripts. About 3.5 million reads, on average, came from each naive, central memory and regulatory T cell sample. Clones were read by immunoSEQ multiplex PCR, and TCRdb kept only the in-frame ones, dropping some. The sample lists 680,000 or so clones, 10% to 15% occurring once. This clone was counted only a few times. Its antigen is undetermined. The source is a man aged 18 to 30 with type 1 diabetes. The chain carries TRBV5-1 and TRBJ2-7; no firm D call. The source material was naive CD4+ T cells from blood. This CDR3 is CASSGGNSYEQYF. CDR3 sequence (DNA): TGCGCCAGCAGCGGCGGAAACTCCTACGAGCAGTACTTC.